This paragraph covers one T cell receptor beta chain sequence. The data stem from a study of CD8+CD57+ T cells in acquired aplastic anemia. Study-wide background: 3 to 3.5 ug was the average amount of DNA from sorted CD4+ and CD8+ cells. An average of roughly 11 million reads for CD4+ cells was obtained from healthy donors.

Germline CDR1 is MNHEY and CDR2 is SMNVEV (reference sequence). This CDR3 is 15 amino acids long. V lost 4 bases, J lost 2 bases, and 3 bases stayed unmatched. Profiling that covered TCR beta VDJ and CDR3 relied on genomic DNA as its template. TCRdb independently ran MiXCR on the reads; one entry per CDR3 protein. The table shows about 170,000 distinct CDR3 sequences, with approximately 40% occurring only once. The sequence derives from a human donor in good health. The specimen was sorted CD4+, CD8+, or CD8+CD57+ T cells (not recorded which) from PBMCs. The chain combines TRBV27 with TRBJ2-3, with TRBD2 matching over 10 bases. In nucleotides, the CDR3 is TGTGCCAGCAGTTCGCTAGCGGGGGCCACAGATACGCAGTATTTT. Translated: CASSSLAGATDTQYF.